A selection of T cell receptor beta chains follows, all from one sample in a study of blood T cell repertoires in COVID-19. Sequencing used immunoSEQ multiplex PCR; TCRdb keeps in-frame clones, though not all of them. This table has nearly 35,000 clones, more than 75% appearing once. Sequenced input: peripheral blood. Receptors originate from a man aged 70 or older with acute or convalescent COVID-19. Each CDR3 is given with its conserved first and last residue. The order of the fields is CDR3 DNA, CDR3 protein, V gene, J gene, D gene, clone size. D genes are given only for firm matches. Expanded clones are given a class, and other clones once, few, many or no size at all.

TGTGCCAGCAGTTTCTGGCTAGCGGGTATCTACAATGAGCAGTTCTTC	CASSFWLAGIYNEQFF	TRBV7-2	TRBJ2-1	TRBD2	once
TGTGCCAGCACTAAGACAGGGGGCGGCGAGCAGTTCTTC	CASTKTGGGEQFF	TRBV6-5	TRBJ2-1	TRBD1	.
TGTGCCAGCAGTCCGGGGGTCGGGGAGCTGTTTTTT	CASSPGVGELFF	TRBV25-1	TRBJ2-2	.	.
TGTGCCAGCACCCATCTTCGCGGGGGGCGCACCGGGGAGCTGTTTTTT	CASTHLRGGRTGELFF	TRBV7-2	TRBJ2-2	TRBD2	medium-sized
TGTGCCAGCAGTTTCGACGGACTACTAGGGAGAGCCCAGCATTTT	CASSFDGLLGRAQHF	TRBV27	TRBJ1-5	.	.
TGTGCCAGCAGCTTAGTGGGGGGGCCGACTAACTATGGCTACACCTTC	CASSLVGGPTNYGYTF	TRBV7-8	TRBJ1-2	.	few
TGTGCCAGCAGTTTGCGGGCGCCCGGACAGGGGTTCGAGGTGGAGCTGTTTTTT	CASSLRAPGQGFEVELFF	TRBV27	TRBJ2-2	TRBD1	.
TGTGCCAGCGGAGGGTTCCTCTATGGCTACACCTTC	CASGGFLYGYTF	TRBV28	TRBJ1-2	.	.
TGTGCCAGCAGCTTAAGGTCGGGAAGTGAGACCCAGTACTTC	CASSLRSGSETQYF	TRBV7-2	TRBJ2-5	.	.
TGTGCCAGCAGTTCAGGCGGGAGCTCCTACAATGAGCAGTTCTTC	CASSSGGSSYNEQFF	TRBV27	TRBJ2-1	TRBD2	few
TGTGCCAGCAGTTGGCGACACGATGAAGCTTTCTTT	CASSWRHDEAFF	TRBV6-2/TRBV6-3	TRBJ1-1	.	.
TGTGCCAGCAGTTCTGGACAGGGTGAGACCCAGTACTTC	CASSSGQGETQYF	TRBV6-5	TRBJ2-5	TRBD1	.
TGTGCCAGCAGCGCTAGCGGGAGTACTTACAATGAGCAGTTCTTC	CASSASGSTYNEQFF	TRBV6-5	TRBJ2-1	TRBD2	.
TGTGCCACCAGCGCAGACAGGAATCAAGCTTTCTTT	CATSADRNQAFF	TRBV15	TRBJ1-1	.	many
TGTGCCAGCAGTTTGCCGGACAGAGGAAACACCATATATTTT	CASSLPDRGNTIYF	TRBV28	TRBJ1-3	.	.
TGTGCCAGCAGCCGGGGACTAGCGGGAGTTGGGGAGCAGTTCTTC	CASSRGLAGVGEQFF	TRBV3-1/TRBV3-2	TRBJ2-1	TRBD2	.
TGTGCCAGCAGCGTAGGAAGCCTTAGCACAGATACGCAGTATTTT	CASSVGSLSTDTQYF	TRBV9	TRBJ2-3	.	.
TGTGCCAGCAGGGGCGGGGGAATTAACTATGGCTACACCTTC	CASRGGGINYGYTF	TRBV5-4	TRBJ1-2	.	.
TGCAGCGTCTACTCGGGACAGGGTGGGGACTATGGCTACACCTTC	CSVYSGQGGDYGYTF	TRBV29-1	TRBJ1-2	TRBD1	.
TGTGCCAGCAGTCGGGACATACCCGAGCCCCAGCATTTT	CASSRDIPEPQHF	TRBV12-3/TRBV12-4	TRBJ1-5	.	.
TGTGCCAGTAGTATAAGTAGGAACACCGGGGAGCTGTTTTTT	CASSISRNTGELFF	TRBV19	TRBJ2-2	.	.
TGTGCCAGCAGTTCCCAGGGAAGGTATGGCTACACCTTC	CASSSQGRYGYTF	TRBV28	TRBJ1-2	.	.
TGTGCCAGCAGCAGCGGGACGTTCGGAAACACCATATATTTT	CASSSGTFGNTIYF	TRBV6-5	TRBJ1-3	.	.
TGTGCCACCAGTGATAATGGGGCGCAAGGAAACACCATATATTTT	CATSDNGAQGNTIYF	TRBV24-1	TRBJ1-3	.	once
TGTGCCAGCAGCTTATTGGGACAGCCCGGCTCTGGGGCCAACGTCCTGACTTTC	CASSLLGQPGSGANVLTF	TRBV7-9	TRBJ2-6	TRBD1	.
TGTGCCAGCAGTTACTCGAAGACAGGGGGTTCAGATACGCAGTATTTT	CASSYSKTGGSDTQYF	TRBV6-5	TRBJ2-3	TRBD1	.
TGTGCCAGCAGTTCAAGAGACAGCTCTGGGGCCAACGTCCTGACTTTC	CASSSRDSSGANVLTF	TRBV28	TRBJ2-6	.	.
TGTGCCAGTATTAAAAACCCGCGACAGGGGGGTTTTAGCAATCAGCCCCAGCATTTT	CASIKNPRQGGFSNQPQHF	TRBV19	TRBJ1-5	TRBD1	.
TGTGCCAGCAGTCCGGACAACTCGAACTCCTACGAGCAGTACTTC	CASSPDNSNSYEQYF	TRBV9	TRBJ2-7	.	few
TGTGCCAGCGCGGAGGGCCTGAACACCGGGGAGCTGTTTTTT	CASAEGLNTGELFF	TRBV19	TRBJ2-2	.	.
TGCGCCAGCAGCCACTGGCGCGGAGAAAAACTGTTTTTT	CASSHWRGEKLFF	TRBV4-1	TRBJ1-4	.	few
TGTGCCTGGAGTGTAGGGGCGACCGGAAACATTCAGTACTTC	CAWSVGATGNIQYF	TRBV30	TRBJ2-4	.	.
TGTGCCAGCAGTGATAGAATACTAGCGGGGGCCCTGGATACGCAGTATTTT	CASSDRILAGALDTQYF	TRBV9	TRBJ2-3	TRBD2	.
TGTGCCAGTCACGAGACAGGACTGAACACTGAAGCTTTCTTT	CASHETGLNTEAFF	TRBV27	TRBJ1-1	.	.
TGCAGTGCTAGATTCCAGGGCGGGCAGTACTTC	CSARFQGGQYF	TRBV20-1	TRBJ2-7	.	.
TGTGCCAGCTCACTTACAGGGGCTGAAGCTTTCTTT	CASSLTGAEAFF	TRBV18	TRBJ1-1	TRBD1	.
TGTGCCACCGGGGATTATAATTCACCCCTCCACTTT	CATGDYNSPLHF	TRBV10-3	TRBJ1-6	.	.
TGTGCCAGCAGCCCTTCAGGGCGTTACGAGCAGTACTTC	CASSPSGRYEQYF	TRBV21-1	TRBJ2-7	.	.
TGTGCCAGCAGTCAACGACGGACAGGCCACAATGAGCAGTTCTTC	CASSQRRTGHNEQFF	TRBV6-5	TRBJ2-1	TRBD1	.
TGTGCCACCTCTCCTCAGGGGGCTACTTGGGATGGCTACACCTTC	CATSPQGATWDGYTF	TRBV19	TRBJ1-2	TRBD1	once